A selection of T cell receptor beta chains follows, all from one sample in a study of blood T cell repertoires in COVID-19. TCRdb's copy holds only in-frame clones and misses some; the assay was immunoSEQ multiplex PCR. The repertoire holds about 180,000 clones, with 85% to 90% as singletons. Material: peripheral blood. These receptors came from a woman in her 30s with active or convalescent COVID-19. Each CDR3 is given with its conserved first and last residue.

j_call v_call cdr3_aa
TRBJ1-2 TRBV7-8 CASSLDARLGTF
TRBJ1-2 TRBV27 CASGTGGASYGYTF
TRBJ2-7 TRBV7-9 CASSSGGNLYEQYF
TRBJ2-2 TRBV5-8 CASSLGTGIAGELFF
TRBJ1-5 TRBV7-6 CASSPSDSNQPQHF
TRBJ1-4 TRBV7-2 CASSSPDYEKLFF
TRBJ1-2 TRBV5-1 CASSLDRNNYGYTF
TRBJ2-6 TRBV12-5 CASGITDRNSGANVLTF
TRBJ1-1 TRBV5-4 CASSLEGRNYEAFF
TRBJ1-1 TRBV28 CASSLRGSQGEAFF